The 5 T cell receptor beta chains below were found in one sample sequenced in a study of cytomegalovirus exposure and HLA in healthy donors. With 60 Vbeta and 13 Jbeta primers, the PCR was carried out. Sequencing used immunoSEQ multiplex PCR; TCRdb keeps in-frame clones, though not all of them. The sample table sets out 100,000 to 150,000 clones. Input material: PBMCs. All receptors derive from a woman aged 40 to 55 in good health and CMV-seropositive.

This chain uses TRBV9 with TRBJ2-2, with TRBD1 as a possible D gene (6 bases). This CDR3 spans 17 amino acids. The V gene lost 6 bases and the J gene lost 0 bases, with 18 bases spanning the gap. Germline-derived CDR1 and CDR2 are SGDLS and YYNGEE. The CDR3 nucleotides are TGTGCCAGCAACCAGCAGGGGACCCACCCGAACACCGGGGAGCTGTTTTTT. Translating it yields CASNQQGTHPNTGELFF.

The J gene is TRBJ2-5, the V gene TRBV7-2; possibly TRBD1 for D (6 bases). V lost 3 bases and J lost 4, with 9 bases in between. The CDR3 spans 13 residues. CDR1 is SGHTA and CDR2 is FQGNSA in the germline V gene. CDR3 region: CASSLWGRETQYF. The CDR3 nucleotides are TGTGCCAGCAGCTTGTGGGGGCGAGAGACCCAGTACTTC. The complete variable domain, with remaining parts taken from reference TRBV7-2 and TRBJ2-5, reads GAGVSQSPSNKVTEKGKDVELRCDPISGHTALYWYRQSLGQGLEFLIYFQGNSAPDKSGLPSDRFSAERTGGSVSTLTIQRTQQEDSAVYLCASSLWGRETQYFGPGTRLLVL.

J is TRBJ2-1 and V is TRBV7-3; TRBD2 aligns across 9 bases. The length of the CDR3 is 15 residues. The J segment lost 8 bases and the V segment lost 6 bases, leaving 11 bases of the junction unmatched. Per germline, CDR1 SGHTA and CDR2 FQGTGA. CDR3 nucleotide sequence: TGTGCCAGCAGGAAAGCCGGGACTAGCATCGATGAGCAGTTCTTC. This translates into CASRKAGTSIDEQFF.

This chain uses TRBV18 with TRBJ1-4; a possible D gene is TRBD1 (5 bases). The CDR3 is 13 residues long. The germline V gene encodes CDR1 KGHSH and CDR2 LQKENI. Trimming removed 4 bases from V and 7 bases from J, with 10 bases in between. Here the CDR3 reads CASSRAGSEKLFF. The DNA of the CDR3 is TGTGCCAGCTCACGGGCAGGGTCTGAAAAACTGTTTTTT.

The gene calls are TRBV30 and TRBJ2-3, with 7 bases lining up with TRBD2. V trimming: 8 bases; J trimming: 1 base; junction bases outside the gene matches: 9. The CDR3 covers 14 residues. The germline V gene has CDR1 GTSNPN and CDR2 SVGIG (reference sequence). Here the CDR3 reads CARAGLAGTDTQYF. DNA for the CDR3: TGTGCCCGGGCTGGGCTAGCGGGCACAGATACGCAGTATTTT. Looking up the rest from reference TRBV30 and TRBJ2-3 gives the full variable domain: SQTIHQWPATLVQPVGSPLSLECTVEGTSNPNLYWYRQAAGRGLQLLFYSVGIGQISSEVPQNLSASRPQDRQFILSSKKLLLSDSGFYLCARAGLAGTDTQYFGPGTRLTVL.